This TCR beta chain was recovered during a study of blood T cell repertoires in COVID-19 (TCRdb year 2020). About the full investigation: Samples covering the acute and convalescent phases of COVID-19 were provided by collaborators in the United States, Italy and Spain. HLA class I and class II types, where available, came from metadata supplied by the sample provider rather than from assay-based typing. The dataset comprised deeply sampled blood TCRbeta repertoires from subjects exposed to, actively infected with, or recovered from COVID-19. The samples were drawn from the first 160 participants of the ongoing ImmuneRACE study and from 950 to 1,500 subjects provided by 6 global collaborators. A freely available public database, intended as a resource for researchers studying the immune response to SARS-CoV-2, is where the repertoires were released. The material from the prospective study consisted of cDNA or gDNA derived from T cells, B-cell-depleted T cells, or PBMCs. Sample metadata almost always included a de-identified subject ID, COVID-19 status, age in years and sex. On the study overall, not on this receptor specifically: The amount of clinical and demographic metadata varied by source and participant and was provided uncurated.

Participants in the prospective study were aged roughly 18 to 89 years, lived in approximately 26 United States geographic areas, and enrolled through a virtual design. Cohort assignment in the prospective study relied on participant-reported clinical history from a screening survey and a study questionnaire. Recovered participants in ImmuneRACE Cohort 3 were defined by two consecutive negative NP/OP PCR tests, clearance by a healthcare professional, or resolution of symptoms. In the prospective study, whole blood, serum and a nasopharyngeal or oropharyngeal swab were collected from each participant by mobile phlebotomists. Participants in the prospective study had the option to provide additional blood draws and questionnaires over a roughly 2-month period. Blood samples from the prospective study were shipped frozen or at room temperature prior to DNA extraction. TCRbeta CDR3 regions were amplified from genomic DNA using the immunoSEQ Assay, a bias-controlled multiplex PCR. From the authors' description of their analysis: Nucleated cell counts per sample were estimated from amplification of reference gene primers within the assay. To quantify the absolute abundance of each unique TCRbeta CDR3 rearrangement, sequence reads were collapsed and filtered. For each sample, productive Simpson clonality was calculated as the square root of Simpson's diversity index across productive rearrangements. This is the immuneACCESS table as TCRdb keeps it, with only in-frame sequences that have V and J called. A part of the clones is gone; compared with another copy, unresolved V genes explain less than half, and the rest is unexplained. The V and J calls and clone size come from that table; D and trimming were worked out from the DNA. Counted in this sample were roughly 180,000 clones; 80% to 85% of them appeared once. The ten most abundant clones make up 13% of the sample.

To note about this clone: There is no known antigen for this receptor. No clone much larger than this one lies a single base away; base qualities are absent.

CDR1 and CDR2 are read off the germline V gene as SGHDT and YYEEEE. At the junction V is shortened by 5 bases and J by 3 bases, with 6 bases in between. The cysteine opens and the phenylalanine closes a CDR3 of 11 amino acids. This entry keeps only the CDR3 DNA: 33 bases, framed from base 1. Recombination joined TRBV5-6 with TRBJ2-7; no D gene can be assigned with confidence. This sequence originates from a woman aged 55-70 years who had recovered from COVID-19. The sequenced sample was PBMCs or T cells enriched from blood (not recorded which). The base sequence is TGTGCCAGCAGTTTAGACTACGAGCAGTACTTC. Translated, this is CASSLDYEQYF.